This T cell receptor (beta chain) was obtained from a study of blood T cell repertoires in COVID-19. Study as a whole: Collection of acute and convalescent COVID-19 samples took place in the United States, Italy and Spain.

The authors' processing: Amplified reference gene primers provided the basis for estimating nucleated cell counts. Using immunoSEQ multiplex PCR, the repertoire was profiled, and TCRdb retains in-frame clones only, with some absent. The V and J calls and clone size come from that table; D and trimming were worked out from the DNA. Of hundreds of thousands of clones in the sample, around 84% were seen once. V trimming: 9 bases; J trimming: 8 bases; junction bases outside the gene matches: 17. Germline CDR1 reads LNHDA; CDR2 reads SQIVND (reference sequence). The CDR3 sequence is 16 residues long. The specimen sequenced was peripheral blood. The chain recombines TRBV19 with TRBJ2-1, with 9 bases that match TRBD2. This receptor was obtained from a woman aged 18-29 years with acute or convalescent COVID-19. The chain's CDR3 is CASGPRGRSGSDEQFF. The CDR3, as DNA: TGTGCCAGCGGCCCCCGGGGACGTAGCGGGAGTGATGAGCAGTTCTTC.